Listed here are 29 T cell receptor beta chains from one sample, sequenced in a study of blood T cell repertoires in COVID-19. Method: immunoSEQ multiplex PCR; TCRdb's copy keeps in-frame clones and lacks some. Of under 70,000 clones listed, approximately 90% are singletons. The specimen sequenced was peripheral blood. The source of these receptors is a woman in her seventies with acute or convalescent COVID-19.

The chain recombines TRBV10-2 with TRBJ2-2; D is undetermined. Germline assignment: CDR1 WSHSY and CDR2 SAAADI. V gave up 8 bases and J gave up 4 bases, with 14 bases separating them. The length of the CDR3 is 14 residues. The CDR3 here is CASVNRYGTGELFF. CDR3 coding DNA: TGCGCCAGCGTCAACCGGTATGGCACCGGGGAGCTGTTTTTT.

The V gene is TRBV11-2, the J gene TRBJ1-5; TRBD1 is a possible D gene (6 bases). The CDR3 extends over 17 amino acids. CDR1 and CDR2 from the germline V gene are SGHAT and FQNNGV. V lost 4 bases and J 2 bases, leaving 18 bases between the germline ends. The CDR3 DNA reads TGTGCCAGCAGCTGGGGCAGGGGTGTATCTGGCAATCAGCCCCAGCATTTT. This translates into CASSWGRGVSGNQPQHF.

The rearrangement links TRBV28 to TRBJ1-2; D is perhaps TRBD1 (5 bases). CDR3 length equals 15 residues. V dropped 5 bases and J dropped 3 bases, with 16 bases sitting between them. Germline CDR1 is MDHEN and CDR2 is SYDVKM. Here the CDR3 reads CASSLQRQLYYGYTF. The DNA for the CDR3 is TGTGCCAGCAGTCTCCAAAGACAGCTCTACTATGGCTACACCTTC.

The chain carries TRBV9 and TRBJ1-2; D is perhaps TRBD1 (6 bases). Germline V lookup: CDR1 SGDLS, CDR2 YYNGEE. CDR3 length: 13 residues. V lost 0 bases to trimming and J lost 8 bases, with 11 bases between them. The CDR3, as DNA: TGTGCCAGCAGCGTAGTACAGGGCGTGGGCTACACCTTC. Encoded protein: CASSVVQGVGYTF.

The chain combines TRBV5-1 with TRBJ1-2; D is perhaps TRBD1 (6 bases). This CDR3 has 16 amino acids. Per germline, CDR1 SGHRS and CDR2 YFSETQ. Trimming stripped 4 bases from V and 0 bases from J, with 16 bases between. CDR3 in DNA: TGCGCCAGCAGCCCTCGTGGGGGGGCCCCTAACTATGGCTACACCTTC. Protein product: CASSPRGGAPNYGYTF.

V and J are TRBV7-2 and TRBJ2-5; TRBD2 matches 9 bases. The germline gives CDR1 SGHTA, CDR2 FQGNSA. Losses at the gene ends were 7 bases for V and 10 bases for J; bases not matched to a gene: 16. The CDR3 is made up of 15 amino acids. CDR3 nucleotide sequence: TGTGCCAGCATCCCCTCTAGCGGGGCCCAATTTGGCCAGTACTTC. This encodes CASIPSSGAQFGQYF.

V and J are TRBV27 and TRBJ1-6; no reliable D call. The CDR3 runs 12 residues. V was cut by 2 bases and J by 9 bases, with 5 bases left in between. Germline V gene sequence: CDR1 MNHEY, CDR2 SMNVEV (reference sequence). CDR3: CASSLRGSPLHF. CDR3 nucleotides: TGTGCCAGCAGTTTACGGGGTTCACCCCTCCACTTT.

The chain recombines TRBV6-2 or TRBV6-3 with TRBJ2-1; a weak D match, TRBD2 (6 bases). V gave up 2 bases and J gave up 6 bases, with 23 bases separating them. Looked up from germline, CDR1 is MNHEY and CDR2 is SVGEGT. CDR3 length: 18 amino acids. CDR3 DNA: TGTGCCAGCAGTTACATCGCTCCGCAAGCGGGCCTCGGCAATGAGCAGTTCTTC. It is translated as CASSYIAPQAGLGNEQFF.

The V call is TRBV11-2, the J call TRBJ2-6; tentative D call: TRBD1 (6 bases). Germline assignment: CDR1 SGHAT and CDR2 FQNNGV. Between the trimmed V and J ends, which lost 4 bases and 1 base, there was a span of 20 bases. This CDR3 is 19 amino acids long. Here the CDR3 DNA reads TGTGCCAGCAGCTCTTTCCGACAGGCCCTAATATCTGGGGCCAACGTCCTGACTTTC. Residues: CASSSFRQALISGANVLTF.

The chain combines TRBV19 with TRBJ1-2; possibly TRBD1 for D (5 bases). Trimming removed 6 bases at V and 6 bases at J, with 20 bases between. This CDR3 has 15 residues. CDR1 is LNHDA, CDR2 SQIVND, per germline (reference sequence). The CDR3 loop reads CASRATGVVENGYTF. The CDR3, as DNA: TGTGCCAGTAGGGCAACAGGAGTCGTTGAGAATGGCTACACCTTC.

In DNA form, the CDR3 reads TGTGCCAGCAACTGGGACAGGGCTTCTCAAGAGACCCAGTACTTC. It translates to CASNWDRASQETQYF. The rearrangement uses TRBV2 and TRBJ2-5, with 9 bases identical to TRBD1. CDR3 length equals 15 residues. V trimming: 7 bases; J trimming: 2 bases; junction bases outside the gene matches: 8. In germline, CDR1 is SNHLY, CDR2 FYNNEI.

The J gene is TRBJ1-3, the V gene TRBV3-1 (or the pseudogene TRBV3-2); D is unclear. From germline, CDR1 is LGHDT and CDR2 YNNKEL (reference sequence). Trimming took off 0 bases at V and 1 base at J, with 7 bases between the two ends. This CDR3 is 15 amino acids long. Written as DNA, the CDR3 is TGTGCCAGCAGCCAAGATTCTGTTTCTGGAAACACCATATATTTT. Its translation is CASSQDSVSGNTIYF.

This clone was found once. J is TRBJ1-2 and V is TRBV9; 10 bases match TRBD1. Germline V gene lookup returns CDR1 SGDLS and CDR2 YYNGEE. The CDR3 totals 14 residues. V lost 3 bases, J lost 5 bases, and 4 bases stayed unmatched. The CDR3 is CASSDRDRGYGYTF. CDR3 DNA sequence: TGTGCCAGCAGCGACCGGGACAGGGGATATGGCTACACCTTC.

The CDR3: CASSPGNQRSGNEQFF. DNA of the CDR3: TGTGCCAGCTCACCAGGTAATCAGCGATCGGGGAATGAGCAGTTCTTC. The J gene is TRBJ2-1, the V gene TRBV18; the D gene is possibly TRBD2 (5 bases). This CDR3 spans 16 amino acids. Per germline, CDR1 KGHSH and CDR2 LQKENI. V lost 2 bases, J lost 7 bases, and 18 bases lay in between.

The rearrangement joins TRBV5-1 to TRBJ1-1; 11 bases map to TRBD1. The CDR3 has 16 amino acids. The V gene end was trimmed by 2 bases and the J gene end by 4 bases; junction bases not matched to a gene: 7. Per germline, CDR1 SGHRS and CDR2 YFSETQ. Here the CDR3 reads CASSFSSGTGGTEAFF. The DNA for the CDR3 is TGCGCCAGCAGCTTCAGCTCCGGGACAGGGGGCACTGAAGCTTTCTTT.

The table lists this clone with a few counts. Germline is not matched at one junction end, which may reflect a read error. The CDR3 coding sequence is TGTGCCAGCAGCTACTTGGCAGACGAGCAGTACTTC. Its protein is CASSYLADEQYF. The genes are TRBV6-6 and TRBJ2-7; the D is unclear. CDR1 and CDR2 from the germline V gene are MNHNY and SVGAGI (reference sequence). CDR3 length: 12 amino acids.

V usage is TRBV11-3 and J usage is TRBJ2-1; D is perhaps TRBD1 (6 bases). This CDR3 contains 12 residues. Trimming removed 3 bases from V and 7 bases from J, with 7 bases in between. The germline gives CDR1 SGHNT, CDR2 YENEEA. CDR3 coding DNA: TGTGCCAGCAGCTTGGACAGAAATGAGCAGTTCTTC. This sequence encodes CASSLDRNEQFF.

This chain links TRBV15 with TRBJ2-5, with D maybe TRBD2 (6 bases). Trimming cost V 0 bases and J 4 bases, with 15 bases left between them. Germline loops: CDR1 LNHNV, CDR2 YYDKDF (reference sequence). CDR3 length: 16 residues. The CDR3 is CATSRDLAARGETQYF. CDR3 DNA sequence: TGTGCCACCAGCAGAGATCTCGCGGCGCGGGGAGAGACCCAGTACTTC.

The chain's CDR3 is CASSLSGRGRNQPQHF. Written as DNA, the CDR3 is TGTGCCAGCAGTTTATCAGGCAGGGGCCGCAATCAGCCCCAGCATTTT. This chain joins TRBV28 and TRBJ1-5; D is perhaps TRBD1 (6 bases). Per the germline V gene, CDR1 is MDHEN and CDR2 is SYDVKM. Trimming pared 1 base from V and 2 bases from J, leaving 12 bases between. This CDR3 comprises 16 residues.

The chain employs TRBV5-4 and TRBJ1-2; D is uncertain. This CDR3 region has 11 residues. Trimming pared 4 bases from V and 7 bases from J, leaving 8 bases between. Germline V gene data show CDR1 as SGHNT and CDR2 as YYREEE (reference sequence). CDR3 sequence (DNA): TGTGCCAGCAGCGCCCGGGGTGGCTACACCTTC. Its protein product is CASSARGGYTF.

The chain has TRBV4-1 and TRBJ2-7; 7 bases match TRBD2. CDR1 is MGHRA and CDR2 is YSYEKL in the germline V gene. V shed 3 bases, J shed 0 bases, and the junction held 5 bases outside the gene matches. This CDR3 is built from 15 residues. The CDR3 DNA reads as TGCGCCAGCAGCCAGGGAGGGCTAAGCTCCTACGAGCAGTACTTC. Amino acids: CASSQGGLSSYEQYF.

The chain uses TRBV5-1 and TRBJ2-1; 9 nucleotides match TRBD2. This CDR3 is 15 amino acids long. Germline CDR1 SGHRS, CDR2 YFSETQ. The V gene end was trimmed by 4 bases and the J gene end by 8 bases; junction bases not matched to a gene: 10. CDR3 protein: CASSPRREGFDEQFF. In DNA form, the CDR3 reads TGCGCCAGCAGCCCCCGGCGGGAGGGCTTTGATGAGCAGTTCTTC. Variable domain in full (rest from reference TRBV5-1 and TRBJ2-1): KAGVTQTPRYLIKTRGQQVTLSCSPISGHRSVSWYQQTPGQGLQFLFEYFSETQRNKGNFPGRFSGRQFSNSRSEMNVSTLELGDSALYLCASSPRREGFDEQFFGPGTRLTVL.

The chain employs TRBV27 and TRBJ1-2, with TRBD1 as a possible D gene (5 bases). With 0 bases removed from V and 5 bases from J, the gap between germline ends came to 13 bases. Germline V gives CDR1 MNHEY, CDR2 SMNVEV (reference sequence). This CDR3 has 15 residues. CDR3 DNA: TGTGCCAGCAGTTTATCGGGGGGAGGAGGATATGGCTACACCTTC. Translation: CASSLSGGGGYGYTF.

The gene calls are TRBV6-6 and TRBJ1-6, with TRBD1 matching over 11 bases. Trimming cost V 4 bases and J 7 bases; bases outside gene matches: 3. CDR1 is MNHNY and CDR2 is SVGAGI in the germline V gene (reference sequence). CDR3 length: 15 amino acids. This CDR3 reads CASSSRDRGNSPLHF. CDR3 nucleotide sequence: TGTGCCAGCAGTTCCCGGGACAGGGGGAATTCACCCCTCCACTTT.

The CDR3 bases are TGTGCCAGCATTGCGGGATACCAGGGTAACGAGCAGTACTTC. It yields the protein CASIAGYQGNEQYF. This chain connects TRBV28 to TRBJ2-7, with D tentatively TRBD2 (6 bases). The germline V and J ends were trimmed by 7 bases and 5 bases, with 18 bases remaining between them. CDR1 is MDHEN, CDR2 SYDVKM, per germline. CDR3 length: 14 amino acids.

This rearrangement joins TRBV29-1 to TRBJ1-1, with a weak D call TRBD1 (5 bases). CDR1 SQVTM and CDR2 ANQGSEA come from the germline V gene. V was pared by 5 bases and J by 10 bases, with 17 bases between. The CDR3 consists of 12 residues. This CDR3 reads CSVWGVSRGAFF. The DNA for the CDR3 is TGCAGCGTTTGGGGGGTGTCGAGAGGAGCTTTCTTT.

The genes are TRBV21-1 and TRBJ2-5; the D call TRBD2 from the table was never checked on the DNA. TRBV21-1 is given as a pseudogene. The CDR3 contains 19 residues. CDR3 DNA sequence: TGTGCCAGCAGCAAAAGCCAGACTAAGGGAATCCCGTACCAAGAGACCCAGTACTTC. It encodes CASSKSQTKGIPYQETQYF.

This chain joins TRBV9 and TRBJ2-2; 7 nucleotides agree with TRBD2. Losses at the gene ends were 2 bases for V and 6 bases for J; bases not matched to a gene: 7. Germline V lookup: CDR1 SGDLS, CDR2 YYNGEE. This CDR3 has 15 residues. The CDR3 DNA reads TGTGCCAGCAGCGTTCGGCGGGGGATTCCCGGGGAGCTGTTTTTT. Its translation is CASSVRRGIPGELFF. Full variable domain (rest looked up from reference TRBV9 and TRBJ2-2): DSGVTQTPKHLITATGQRVTLRCSPRSGDLSVYWYQQSLDQGLQFLIQYYNGEERAKGNILERFSAQQFPDLHSELNLSSLELGDSALYFCASSVRRGIPGELFFGEGSRLTVL.

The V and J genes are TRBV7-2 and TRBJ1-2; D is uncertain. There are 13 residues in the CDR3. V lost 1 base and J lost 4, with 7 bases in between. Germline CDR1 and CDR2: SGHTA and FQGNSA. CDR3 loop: CASSLELFYGYTF. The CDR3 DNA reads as TGTGCCAGCAGCTTAGAGCTTTTCTATGGCTACACCTTC.